One sample yielded the 10 T cell receptor beta chains listed below, sequenced in a study of blood T cell repertoires in COVID-19. Clones were read by immunoSEQ multiplex PCR, and TCRdb kept only the in-frame ones, dropping some. This repertoire shows 250,000 or so clones, 84% found once; its top ten account for approximately 3.6%. Sequenced sample: PBMCs or T cells enriched from blood (not recorded which). The receptor set was obtained from a man between 45 and 60 years old who had recovered from COVID-19.

The J gene is TRBJ2-3, the V gene TRBV7-8; D gene uncertain. V lost 0 bases to trimming and J lost 6 bases, with 10 bases between them. The CDR3 has 14 amino acids. Per germline, CDR1 SGHVS and CDR2 FQNEAQ. DNA for the CDR3: TGTGCCAGCAGCTTAGCGGAGAATAGGGATACGCAGTATTTT. Translated, it gives CASSLAENRDTQYF.

V gene TRBV5-1 combines with J gene TRBJ2-3, with D possibly TRBD2 on 6 matching bases. V was pared by 3 bases and J by 6 bases, with 14 bases between. Germline V gene sequence: CDR1 SGHRS, CDR2 YFSETQ. This CDR3 contains 14 residues. This CDR3 is CASSWMGGADTQYF. The CDR3 region has the DNA TGCGCCAGCAGCTGGATGGGAGGAGCGGATACGCAGTATTTT.

The rearrangement links TRBV6-1 to TRBJ1-2, with 7 positions matching TRBD1. J gave up 7 bases and V 3 bases, and 8 bases lay outside the gene matches. Germline CDR1 is MNHNS and CDR2 is SASEGT. This CDR3 is built from 14 residues. The CDR3 nucleotides are TGTGCCAGCAGTGAGATTTGGGACAGTCGTGGCTACACCTTC. This gives the protein CASSEIWDSRGYTF.

J is TRBJ2-7 and V is TRBV7-6; 7 nucleotides align to TRBD1. The CDR3 loop spans 15 amino acids. Per germline, CDR1 SGHVS and CDR2 FNYEAQ. V lost 4 bases to trimming and J lost 7 bases; unmatched junction nucleotides: 13. The CDR3 reads CASSSIVGQVQEQYF. CDR3 DNA sequence: TGTGCCAGCAGCTCCATAGTCGGACAGGTACAAGAGCAGTACTTC.

In DNA, the CDR3 is TGTGCCAGCAGCTCTACAGGGGGCCCCTACAATGAGCAGTTCTTC. Its translation: CASSSTGGPYNEQFF. This chain links TRBV7-3 with TRBJ2-1; 9 bases fit TRBD1. Losses at the gene ends were 4 bases for V and 2 bases for J; bases not matched to a gene: 3. CDR3 length equals 15 residues. The germline CDR1 and CDR2 sequences are SGHTA and FQGTGA.

The gene calls are TRBV11-2 and TRBJ1-2; tentative D call: TRBD1 (5 bases). This CDR3 is built from 14 residues. Looked up from germline, CDR1 is SGHAT and CDR2 is FQNNGV. V gave up 1 base and J gave up 5 bases, with 11 bases separating them. The CDR3 DNA reads TGTGCCAGCAGCTTAGCTCCCCCAGGGTATGGCTACACCTTC. It encodes CASSLAPPGYGYTF.

The V gene is TRBV5-1, the J gene TRBJ2-7, with a weak D call TRBD1 (5 bases). The CDR3 is 15 residues long. V lost 0 bases, J lost 6 bases, and 16 bases lay in between. CDR1 is SGHRS and CDR2 is YFSETQ in the germline V gene. DNA for the CDR3: TGCGCCAGCAGCTTGGTGCCCTCAGGGCAAGGCGAGCAGTACTTC. Encoded protein: CASSLVPSGQGEQYF.

This chain joins TRBV9 and TRBJ2-5, with 11 nucleotides matching TRBD2. The germline V gene encodes CDR1 SGDLS and CDR2 YYNGEE. There are 14 residues in the CDR3. Trimming removed 3 bases from V and 2 bases from J; junction bases left unmatched: 0. The CDR3 loop reads CASSGLAGQETQYF. The CDR3 DNA is TGTGCCAGCAGCGGACTAGCGGGACAAGAGACCCAGTACTTC.

The V and J genes are TRBV20-1 and TRBJ1-6; a possible D gene is TRBD1 (5 bases). This CDR3 has 16 residues. With 3 bases removed from V and 8 bases from J, the gap between germline ends came to 20 bases. Germline V CDR1 and CDR2: DFQATT, SNEGSKA (reference sequence). CDR3 bases: TGCAGTGCTAGTAGGAGGGTCAGGGCATGGGATTCACCCCTCCACTTT. It codes for CSASRRVRAWDSPLHF.

The chain joins TRBV5-8 to TRBJ2-5; a possible D gene is TRBD2 (6 bases). The CDR3 spans 17 residues. Germline CDR1 is SGHTS and CDR2 is YDEGEE. Trimming took 3 bases from V and 5 from J, leaving 23 bases between them. The CDR3 region is CASSSSSGSLAEETQYF. CDR3 sequence (DNA): TGTGCCAGCAGCTCGTCCTCCGGGAGCTTGGCGGAGGAGACCCAGTACTTC.